This T cell receptor (beta chain) was retrieved from a study of blood T cells in healthy people across ages. Overall study findings and caveats: Naive T cell percentage showed a strong correlation with TCR beta diversity. Unknown CMV status may confound age-related changes in expanded clones.

CDR1 is SGHAT, CDR2 FQDESV, per germline (reference sequence). Unmatched junction bases numbered 9, after V lost 4 bases and J lost 8 bases. This CDR3 comprises 15 residues. Then a second PCR, running roughly 7 to 11 cycles, was carried out with a sample-barcoded 5' primer and a J-beta primer mix. Via MiXCR, TCRdb re-called the 5' RACE reads, giving one row per CDR3 protein. The data show over a million distinct CDR3 sequences, under 55% seen once. Each donor supplied about 9.6 milliliters of peripheral blood. This clonotype has a handful of counts. Its antigen is unidentified. The chain is built from TRBV11-1 and TRBJ2-3; TRBD2 agrees at 10 bases. The sequence was obtained from a woman aged 55-75 years in good health. The specimen was blood. CDR3 loop: CASSSRLAGSGTQYF. Written as DNA, the CDR3 is TGTGCCAGCAGCTCCCGACTAGCGGGTTCCGGTACGCAGTATTTT.